The next 21 T cell receptor beta chains were all read from a single sample in a study of T cells after yellow fever vaccination. Each CDR3 protein gets one entry after TCRdb re-called the 5' RACE reads with MiXCR. The table shows around 110,000 distinct CDR3 sequences, with roughly 8.9% occurring only once. The sample here was CD8+ T cells sorted from PBMCs, taken 45 days after the yellow fever booster vaccination. Source of these receptors: a man younger than 40 who received the YFV17D yellow fever vaccine.

This clonotype was counted at least ten times. CDR3 DNA: TGTGCCACCAGTGAGGGACTAGACGACGAGCAGTACTTC. This encodes CATSEGLDDEQYF. The chain couples TRBV24-1 to TRBJ2-7; TRBD2 agrees at 8 bases. The V and J ends lost 4 bases and 5 bases, in that order; junction bases with no gene match: 3. Germline CDR1 KGHDR, CDR2 SFDVKD. The CDR3 consists of 13 residues.

J is TRBJ2-2 and V is TRBV24-1; D remains ambiguous. There are 12 residues in the CDR3. The V end was cut by 7 bases, the J end by 3 bases, with 5 bases between. Germline assignment: CDR1 KGHDR and CDR2 SFDVKD. The CDR3 region is CATSLDTGELFF. The CDR3 DNA sequence: TGTGCCACCAGCCTGGACACCGGGGAGCTGTTTTTT.

This clonotype was picked up many times. V is TRBV7-6 and J is TRBJ2-2, with D hard to call. Trimming took 5 bases from V and 0 from J, leaving 7 bases between them. Germline assignment: CDR1 SGHVS and CDR2 FNYEAQ. This CDR3 has 14 amino acids. CDR3 in DNA: TGTGCCAGCAGCCCCCTCACGAACACCGGGGAGCTGTTTTTT. Translation: CASSPLTNTGELFF.

This clonotype was seen many times. The chain joins TRBV29-1 to TRBJ2-7; the match to TRBD2 covers 7 bases. The CDR3 runs to 15 residues. V was clipped by 6 bases and J by 2 bases; unmatched bases: 13. Looked up from germline, CDR1 is SQVTM and CDR2 is ANQGSEA. The CDR3 spells CSVYGAGGRTYEQYF. CDR3 DNA sequence: TGCAGCGTCTATGGAGCGGGCGGGAGAACCTACGAGCAGTACTTC.

With regard to this clonotype: At one end, the junction sequence differs from germline, possibly due to a read error. This sequence joins TRBV4-3 and TRBJ2-7; TRBD1 matches 8 bases. CDR1 and CDR2 from the germline V gene are LGHNA and YSLEER. The CDR3 consists of 13 residues. This CDR3 reads CARSQTGGYEQYF. The CDR3, as DNA: TGCGCCAGGAGCCAAACAGGGGGCTACGAGCAGTACTTC.

This sequence joins TRBV12-3 or TRBV12-4 and TRBJ1-2; a possible D gene is TRBD1 (5 bases). The CDR3 has 13 residues. V was pared by 5 bases and J by 4 bases, with 11 bases between. The CDR3 loop is CASSPTGTYGYTF. The DNA for the CDR3 is TGTGCCAGCAGTCCCACGGGGACCTATGGCTACACCTTC.

The table lists this clonotype with a count of one. It may be a read error: a sequence one base away is much more abundant. The rearrangement joins TRBV7-6 to TRBJ2-7, with unresolved D. This CDR3 has 14 amino acids. Trimming stripped 1 base from V and 5 bases from J, with 12 bases between. The V gene's germline CDR1 is SGHVS and CDR2 FNYEAQ. The CDR3 DNA is TGTGCCAGCAGCTTAGGGCTAGAGACCCACGAGCAGTACTTC. This gives the protein CASSLGLETHEQYF.

This clonotype was observed many times. The chain employs TRBV6-6 and TRBJ2-2; D unclear. CDR3 length equals 11 residues. Trimming took 2 bases from V and 11 from J, leaving 6 bases between them. Germline V gene sequence: CDR1 MNHNY, CDR2 SVGAGI (reference sequence). The CDR3 here is CASSYKGELFF. CDR3 nucleotide sequence: TGTGCCAGCAGTTACAAGGGAGAGCTGTTTTTT.

This clonotype has at least ten counts. As DNA, the CDR3 is TGTGCCAGCAGTCCCGAAATGGACCCCTACGAGCAGTACTTC. Its protein is CASSPEMDPYEQYF. The rearrangement uses TRBV12-3 or TRBV12-4 and TRBJ2-7; D remains ambiguous. This CDR3 region has 14 residues. V lost 5 bases and J lost 2, with 13 bases in between.

In its sample, this clonotype was seen many times. The V gene is TRBV10-3, the J gene TRBJ2-1; 9 nucleotides agree with TRBD2. The CDR3 is made up of 15 amino acids. J was trimmed by 1 base and V by 4 bases; bases with no gene match: 2. CDR1 ENHRY and CDR2 SYGVKD come from the germline V gene. CDR3 in DNA: TGTGCCATCAGTGTCAGCGGGGGGTCCTACAATGAGCAGTTCTTC. Translated: CAISVSGGSYNEQFF.

The rearrangement links TRBV4-3 to TRBJ2-1; TRBD2 might be the D (5 bases). Between the trimmed V and J ends, which lost 0 bases and 4 bases, there was a span of 13 bases. Germline lookup yields CDR1 LGHNA and CDR2 YSLEER. CDR3 length: 16 amino acids. CDR3 sequence reads: CASSQDRGEEYNEQFF. CDR3 in DNA: TGCGCCAGCAGCCAAGATCGGGGAGAGGAGTACAATGAGCAGTTCTTC.

This clonotype was found a few times. The chain employs TRBV7-2 and TRBJ2-7; TRBD2 is a possible D gene (6 bases). The CDR3 has 15 amino acids. V lost 5 bases and J lost 4, with 18 bases in between. Germline V gene data show CDR1 as SGHTA and CDR2 as FQGNSA. CDR3 region: CASSPSPDGGYEQYF. The CDR3 DNA reads TGTGCCAGCAGCCCGAGCCCCGATGGGGGGTACGAGCAGTACTTC.

Only a few counts were recorded for this clonotype. The V gene is TRBV5-1, the J gene TRBJ2-7; D may be TRBD1 or TRBD2 (5 bases each). The CDR3 is 14 residues long. Germline V gives CDR1 SGHRS, CDR2 YFSETQ. V gave up 4 bases and J gave up 2 bases, with 13 bases separating them. The CDR3 region has the DNA TGCGCCAGCAGCGCCCGGGACGGACCCTACGAGCAGTACTTC. Protein: CASSARDGPYEQYF.

This chain connects TRBV7-6 to TRBJ2-1; TRBD1 might be the D (5 bases). Germline-derived CDR1 and CDR2 are SGHVS and FNYEAQ. The CDR3 sequence is 16 residues long. Trimming pared 8 bases from V and 0 bases from J, leaving 17 bases between. The CDR3 coding sequence is TGTGCCAGCGGGTTAAGTACAGGAAACTCCTACAATGAGCAGTTCTTC. Its protein is CASGLSTGNSYNEQFF.

The V call is TRBV19, the J call TRBJ2-1, with no clear D. Germline V gene data show CDR1 as LNHDA and CDR2 as SQIVND (reference sequence). V lost 0 bases, J lost 4 bases, and 1 base lay in between. This CDR3 has 12 residues. The CDR3 nucleotides read TGTGCCAGTAGTATAGATTACAATGAGCAGTTCTTC. As protein: CASSIDYNEQFF.

In this sample, this clonotype turned up many times. The chain joins TRBV7-2 to TRBJ2-5; TRBD2 matches at 7 bases. CDR3 size: 15 residues. Germline-derived CDR1 and CDR2 are SGHTA and FQGNSA. Unmatched junction bases numbered 4, after V lost 3 bases and J lost 0 bases. CDR3 sequence: CASSLTLADQETQYF. The CDR3 DNA follows: TGTGCCAGCAGCTTGACGCTAGCGGACCAAGAGACCCAGTACTTC.

This clonotype was recorded many times. The rearrangement joins TRBV28 to TRBJ2-2; 8 nucleotides match TRBD1. V shed 5 bases, J shed 5 bases, and the junction held 13 bases outside the gene matches. Germline-derived CDR1 and CDR2 are MDHEN and SYDVKM. The CDR3 is 17 amino acids. CDR3 protein: CASSLRQGPPGTGELFF. As DNA, the CDR3 is TGTGCCAGCAGTCTGAGACAGGGGCCGCCTGGAACCGGGGAGCTGTTTTTT. Based on the CDR3 plus reference TRBV28 and TRBJ2-2, the full variable domain is DVKVTQSSRYLVKRTGEKVFLECVQDMDHENMFWYRQDPGLGLRLIYFSYDVKMKEKGDIPEGYSVSREKKERFSLILESASTNQTSMYLCASSLRQGPPGTGELFFGEGSRLTVL.

This clonotype was seen a handful of times. The CDR3 coding sequence is TGCGCCAGCAGCTTGTGGGAGGGTACGTACAATGAGCAGTTCTTC. As protein: CASSLWEGTYNEQFF. The chain combines TRBV5-1 with TRBJ2-1, with 7 bases matching TRBD2. CDR1 SGHRS and CDR2 YFSETQ come from the germline V gene. This CDR3 has 15 residues. Trimming took 1 base from V and 4 from J; bases not matched to a gene: 5.

The table lists this clonotype with a few counts. The chain employs TRBV4-3 and TRBJ2-3, with 14 bases identical to TRBD2. With 4 bases clipped from V and 0 bases from J, the junction kept 3 bases outside the gene matches. This CDR3 is built from 17 residues. Germline values: CDR1 LGHNA, CDR2 YSLEER. The CDR3 loop is CASSLGLAGGSTDTQYF. The CDR3 DNA sequence: TGCGCCAGCAGCCTCGGACTAGCGGGAGGAAGCACAGATACGCAGTATTTT.

Many counts were recorded for this clonotype. The chain links TRBV7-9 to TRBJ2-6; no definite D call. CDR1 SEHNR and CDR2 FQNEAQ come from the germline V gene (reference sequence). The V end lost 4 bases, the J end lost 12 bases, and 4 bases lay between the germline ends. This CDR3 has 10 residues. CDR3 residues: CASSSPVLTF. As DNA, the CDR3 is TGTGCCAGCAGCTCCCCCGTCCTGACTTTC.

This clonotype was recorded many times. The J gene is TRBJ2-1, the V gene TRBV7-9; no definite D call. Trimming stripped 6 bases from V and 7 bases from J, with 7 bases between. Germline V lookup: CDR1 SEHNR, CDR2 FQNEAQ (reference sequence). CDR3 length: 11 amino acids. The CDR3 coding sequence is TGTGCCAGCAGTTACGCGAATGAGCAGTTCTTC. It yields the protein CASSYANEQFF. Full variable domain (outside the CDR3, taken from reference TRBV7-9 and TRBJ2-1): DTGVSQNPRHKITKRGQNVTFRCDPISEHNRLYWYRQTLGQGPEFLTYFQNEAQLEKSRLLSDRFSAERPKGSFSTLEIQRTEQGDSAMYLCASSYANEQFFGPGTRLTVL.